The clone carrying this T cell receptor (beta chain) occurred a few times. Its antigen is unknown. This sample is drawn from a study of naive and memory T cell subsets. General observations from the study: From naive to CM, EM and EMRA, diversity decreased and Gini increased. The power law exponent of TCR abundance differed between naive and memory cells.

Both TRBC1 and TRBC2 were covered by a beta constant-region primer of two equimolar oligonucleotides. The ligated cDNA underwent four PCR rounds using SP2 and nested alpha and beta constant-region primers. Using its own MiXCR run on the UMI-ligation and nested PCR reads, TCRdb lists one record per CDR3 protein. The sample contains some 150,000 distinct CDR3 sequences, 17% of which appear only once. This CDR3 has 16 amino acids. Trimming at V came to 3 bases and at J to 8 bases, leaving 12 bases not matched to a gene. From germline, CDR1 is KGHSY and CDR2 FQNENV. Separate alpha and beta amplification began at the second PCR step.

The TCR sequence derives from a human donor in good health. The chain employs TRBV16 and TRBJ1-4; the match to TRBD1 covers 7 bases. Specimen: naive CD4+ T cells from blood. This chain's CDR3 is CASSQAYRGQGEKLFF. CDR3 nucleotides: TGTGCCAGCAGCCAGGCCTACAGGGGACAAGGAGAAAAACTGTTTTTT. The full variable domain, in which reference TRBV16 and TRBJ1-4 provide the parts outside the CDR3, is GEEVAQTPKHLVRGEGQKAKLYCAPIKGHSYVFWYQQVLKNEFKFLISFQNENVFDETGMPKERFSAKCLPNSPCSLEIQATKLEDSAVYFCASSQAYRGQGEKLFFGSGTQLSVL.